The 31 T cell receptor beta chains below all came from one sample that was sequenced in a study of vaccination and CD4 T cells after COVID-19. The antigens these receptors bind are not known. With the Oncomine TCR Beta short-read assay, DNA from cultured CD4+ T cells was sequenced. TCRdb ran MiXCR on the PCR reads and lists one entry per CDR3 protein. The table has over 15,000 distinct CDR3 sequences, about 35% seen once; the top ten hold about 15%. Treatment noted: roughly 10-day PBMC culture with coronavirus spike peptide pools or control peptides (ViraFEST assay). The source material was cultured CD4+ T cells from blood. Every receptor here comes from a human donor with COVID-19.

This clonotype was seen more than once but under ten times. J is TRBJ2-2 and V is TRBV6-1, with D possibly being TRBD2 (7 bases). The CDR3 is 16 residues long. Trimming cost V 8 bases and J 3 bases, with 19 bases left between them. Germline-derived CDR1 and CDR2 are MNHNS and SASEGT. As DNA, the CDR3 is TGTGCCAGCGCACCAAGGGGGGGTGAGGACACCGGGGAGCTGTTTTTT. It encodes CASAPRGGEDTGELFF.

The chain uses TRBV15 and TRBJ1-6, with D uncertain. This CDR3 spans 14 amino acids. Germline V gene lookup returns CDR1 LNHNV and CDR2 YYDKDF (reference sequence). With 0 bases removed from V and 8 bases from J, the gap between germline ends came to 8 bases. CDR3: CATSRDGPHSPLHF. CDR3 DNA: TGTGCCACCAGCAGAGATGGGCCGCATTCACCCCTCCACTTT.

DNA for the CDR3: TGTGCCAGCAGCTTCAGGGGACCCACCGGGGAGCTGTTTTTT. Translating gives CASSFRGPTGELFF. This sequence joins TRBV7-9 and TRBJ2-2; the D gene is possibly TRBD1 (6 bases). Germline CDR1 and CDR2: SEHNR and FQNEAQ (reference sequence). V lost 3 bases and J 4 bases, leaving 9 bases between the germline ends. The length of the CDR3 is 14 residues. Filled out from reference TRBV7-9 and TRBJ2-2, the complete variable domain reads DTGVSQNPRHKITKRGQNVTFRCDPISEHNRLYWYRQTLGQGPEFLTYFQNEAQLEKSRLLSDRFSAERPKGSFSTLEIQRTEQGDSAMYLCASSFRGPTGELFFGEGSRLTVL.

This clonotype has more than one count but fewer than ten. V and J are TRBV7-2 and TRBJ2-5; no reliable D call. CDR1 and CDR2 from the germline V gene are SGHTA and FQGNSA. The CDR3 sequence is 12 residues long. The V and J ends lost 3 bases and 5 bases respectively, with 7 bases between them. CDR3 residues: CASSFKGETQYF. As DNA, the CDR3 is TGTGCCAGCAGCTTCAAAGGGGAGACCCAGTACTTC.

V gene TRBV11-1 combines with J gene TRBJ1-6, with D possibly TRBD1 on 6 matching bases. With 3 bases removed from V and 7 bases from J, the gap between germline ends came to 7 bases. CDR3 length: 13 amino acids. Germline CDR1 is SGHAT and CDR2 is FQDESV (reference sequence). The CDR3 DNA reads as TGTGCCAGCAGCTTGAGGGGGAATTCACCCCTCCACTTT. Translating it yields CASSLRGNSPLHF.

The genes are TRBV5-4 and TRBJ1-5; D is unclear. The CDR3 runs to 13 residues. The germline V and J ends were trimmed by 0 bases and 3 bases, with 4 bases remaining between them. Germline V gives CDR1 SGHNT, CDR2 YYREEE (reference sequence). This CDR3 is CASSLGYNQPQHF. For the CDR3, the DNA is TGTGCCAGCAGCTTGGGATACAATCAGCCCCAGCATTTT.

This clonotype was counted only a few times. The J gene is TRBJ1-2, the V gene TRBV5-3; D is possibly TRBD1 (6 bases). TRBV5-3 is identified as an open reading frame with a role that is uncertain. V lost 8 bases, J lost 4 bases, and 15 bases lay in between. The CDR3 extends over 13 amino acids. CDR3 in DNA: TGTGCCAGCAGCCCAGGGGTTTTCTATGGCTACACCTTC. It yields the protein CASSPGVFYGYTF.

This rearrangement joins TRBV20-1 to TRBJ2-7; possible D gene TRBD1, 6 bases. Trimming took off 3 bases at V and 2 bases at J, with 8 bases between the two ends. Per the germline V gene, CDR1 is DFQATT and CDR2 is SNEGSKA (reference sequence). The CDR3 spans 12 residues. In DNA, the CDR3 is TGCAGTGCTAGCCGGGACACCTACGAGCAGTACTTC. Its translation: CSASRDTYEQYF.

The table lists this clonotype with a few counts. The V and J genes are TRBV7-6 and TRBJ1-6; D is unresolved. Trimming left V 1 base short and J 13 bases short, with 11 bases between. This CDR3 comprises 13 residues. Germline values: CDR1 SGHVS, CDR2 FNYEAQ. The CDR3 nucleotides are TGTGCCAGCAGCTTAGTGACCGCCTCGCCCCTCCACTTT. Its protein is CASSLVTASPLHF. The full variable domain, completed using reference TRBV7-6 and TRBJ1-6, is GAGVSQSPRYKVTKRGQDVALRCDPISGHVSLYWYRQALGQGPEFLTYFNYEAQQDKSGLPNDRFSAERPEGSISTLTIQRTEQRDSAMYRCASSLVTASPLHFGNGTRLTVT.

The genes are TRBV2 and TRBJ2-6; possibly TRBD1 for D (5 bases). V lost 5 bases and J 4 bases, leaving 12 bases between the germline ends. CDR1 and CDR2 (germline): SNHLY, FYNNEI. This CDR3 contains 15 residues. The DNA for the CDR3 is TGTGCCAGCAGTCCGGACAAGGGAGGGGCCAACGTCCTGACTTTC. It is translated as CASSPDKGGANVLTF.

This clonotype came up a few times. CDR3 in amino acids: CASSIPRGIGQYF. CDR3 nucleotide sequence: TGTGCCAGCAGCATCCCCCGAGGAATCGGGCAGTACTTC. The V and J genes are TRBV11-2 and TRBJ2-7; the D is unclear. Between the trimmed V and J ends, which lost 5 bases and 9 bases, there was a span of 17 bases. Germline loops: CDR1 SGHAT, CDR2 FQNNGV. This CDR3 has 13 amino acids.

This chain joins TRBV5-4 and TRBJ2-2; D not resolved. The germline V gene has CDR1 SGHNT and CDR2 YYREEE (reference sequence). This CDR3 region has 14 residues. Trimming left V 6 bases short and J 2 bases short, with 11 bases between. The CDR3 loop reads CASTLVGNTGELFF. CDR3 nucleotides: TGTGCCAGCACCCTTGTGGGAAACACCGGGGAGCTGTTTTTT.

The chain links TRBV7-2 to TRBJ2-2; D is ambiguous. CDR3 length: 12 amino acids. V was clipped by 4 bases and J by 7 bases, with 7 bases between them. CDR1 and CDR2 from the germline V gene are SGHTA and FQGNSA. This CDR3 reads CASSSHFGELFF. In DNA form, the CDR3 reads TGTGCCAGCAGCTCCCACTTCGGGGAGCTGTTTTTT. The full variable domain, completed using reference TRBV7-2 and TRBJ2-2, is GAGVSQSPSNKVTEKGKDVELRCDPISGHTALYWYRQSLGQGLEFLIYFQGNSAPDKSGLPSDRFSAERTGGSVSTLTIQRTQQEDSAVYLCASSSHFGELFFGEGSRLTVL.

This clonotype was detected a few times. The chain joins TRBV6-1 to TRBJ1-5; perhaps TRBD1 as D (6 bases). V lost 8 bases to trimming and J lost 5 bases, with 19 bases between them. This CDR3 comprises 15 residues. The V gene's germline CDR1 is MNHNS and CDR2 SASEGT. The CDR3 sequence: CASHIYSGTHQPQHF. CDR3 bases: TGTGCCAGCCATATTTATTCCGGGACACATCAGCCCCAGCATTTT.

This clonotype was seen a handful of times. The chain couples TRBV6-1 to TRBJ1-5; TRBD1 is a possible D gene (6 bases). V was clipped by 7 bases and J by 7 bases, with 20 bases between them. This CDR3 is 15 amino acids long. Germline lookup yields CDR1 MNHNS and CDR2 SASEGT. CDR3 residues: CASTPGGGVGQPQHF. In DNA form, the CDR3 reads TGTGCCAGCACCCCCGGGGGCGGGGTCGGCCAGCCCCAGCATTTT.

V and J are TRBV6-5 and TRBJ2-7; D is tentatively TRBD1 or TRBD2 (5 bases each). The germline V gene encodes CDR1 MNHEY and CDR2 SVGAGI. The CDR3 sequence is 16 residues long. The germline V and J ends were trimmed by 2 bases and 2 bases, with 16 bases remaining between them. CDR3 protein: CASSYTQGVATYEQYF. For the CDR3, the DNA is TGTGCCAGCAGTTACACTCAGGGAGTTGCTACCTACGAGCAGTACTTC.

This clonotype was detected only a few times. J is TRBJ2-7 and V is TRBV7-9; D unresolved. The CDR3 spans 11 residues. Trimming shortened V by 5 bases and J by 3 bases, and 5 bases separated the two germline ends. Germline-derived CDR1 and CDR2 are SEHNR and FQNEAQ (reference sequence). As DNA, the CDR3 is TGTGCCAGCAGCACTTACTACGAGCAGTACTTC. Translated, it gives CASSTYYEQYF.

This rearrangement joins TRBV28 to TRBJ2-7; TRBD1 agrees at 10 bases. The CDR3 has 15 residues. In germline, CDR1 is MDHEN, CDR2 SYDVKM. V lost 4 bases, J lost 2 bases, and 5 bases stayed unmatched. The CDR3 here is CASSSIGTGAYEQYF. The CDR3 DNA is TGTGCCAGCAGTTCAATAGGGACAGGGGCCTACGAGCAGTACTTC.

The rearrangement links TRBV11-3 to TRBJ2-5; 16 nucleotides align to TRBD2. With V trimmed by 5 bases and J by 5 bases, 11 bases remained unmatched. Germline V gene sequence: CDR1 SGHNT, CDR2 YENEEA. This CDR3 spans 18 amino acids. CDR3 amino acids: CASSPGTSGGEFWETQYF. For the CDR3, the DNA is TGTGCCAGCAGCCCAGGGACTAGCGGGGGGGAGTTCTGGGAGACCCAGTACTTC.

The rearrangement uses TRBV5-1 and TRBJ1-1; D is uncertain. Between the trimmed V and J ends, which lost 5 bases and 4 bases, there was a span of 18 bases. This CDR3 has 15 residues. The germline CDR1 and CDR2 sequences are SGHRS and YFSETQ. CDR3 nucleotide sequence: TGCGCCAGCAGATACCAGTCGGAGCGTAGCACTGAAGCTTTCTTT. It specifies CASRYQSERSTEAFF.

The chain carries TRBV2 and TRBJ2-3, with 8 bases that match TRBD1. The CDR3 is made up of 14 amino acids. The germline gives CDR1 SNHLY, CDR2 FYNNEI. V was pared by 6 bases and J by 4 bases, with 6 bases of the junction left unmatched. The CDR3 bases are TGTGCCAGCAGAGACAGACAGGGGCCAGATACGCAGTATTTT. Residues: CASRDRQGPDTQYF. Complete variable domain (other parts from reference TRBV2 and TRBJ2-3): EPEVTQTPSHQVTQMGQEVILRCVPISNHLYFYWYRQILGQKVEFLVSFYNNEISEKSEIFDDQFSVERPDGSNFTLKIRSTKLEDSAMYFCASRDRQGPDTQYFGPGTRLTVL.

The V call is TRBV20-1, the J call TRBJ1-2; the D is unclear. The CDR3 sequence is 12 residues long. Trimming removed 2 bases from V and 3 bases from J, with 7 bases in between. Germline CDR1 and CDR2: DFQATT and SNEGSKA (reference sequence). CDR3 DNA sequence: TGCAGTGCTAGATCCCTGGACTATGGCTACACCTTC. As protein: CSARSLDYGYTF.

This clonotype was found a few times. The chain carries TRBV6-5 and TRBJ1-2, with D perhaps matching TRBD1 (5 bases). Trimming removed 2 bases from V and 7 bases from J, with 14 bases in between. The CDR3 is 14 residues long. Germline CDR1 is MNHEY and CDR2 is SVGAGI. The CDR3 DNA reads TGTGCCAGCAGTTACGCCGGGGGGAAGGGTGGCTACACCTTC. Its translation is CASSYAGGKGGYTF.

In the case of this clonotype: A much bigger clone sits one base away, suggesting this may be a read error. A read error is likely, as this CDR3 ends without the conserved phenylalanine or tryptophan. V is TRBV7-6 and J is TRBJ1-2; 12 bases align to TRBD1. Germline CDR1 reads SGHVS; CDR2 reads FNYEAQ. The CDR3 totals 16 residues. The trim removed 2 bases at V and 7 bases at J, leaving 8 bases unmatched. This CDR3 reads CASSLSHSGQGAGYTL. In nucleotides, the CDR3 is TGTGCCAGCAGCTTATCCCACTCGGGACAGGGGGCTGGCTACACCCTC.

The chain has TRBV20-1 and TRBJ1-2; no reliable D call. CDR1 and CDR2 (germline): DFQATT, SNEGSKA (reference sequence). Deletions cut 0 bases from V and 7 bases from J, with 12 bases between. The CDR3 has 13 amino acids. CDR3 bases: TGCAGTGCTAGAGACCCCCCGGTCCCTGGCTACACCTTC. Translating it yields CSARDPPVPGYTF.

This clonotype was detected only once. The rearrangement joins TRBV10-1 to TRBJ1-1; D is possibly TRBD1 (6 bases). This CDR3 comprises 10 residues. Germline CDR1 and CDR2: WNHNN and SYGVQD (reference sequence). V lost 8 bases and J lost 7, with 8 bases in between. CDR3 bases: TGCGCCAGCCTGGACAGTGAAGCTTTCTTT. Translation: CASLDSEAFF.

The chain recombines TRBV7-2 with TRBJ2-7; 8 bases agree with TRBD2. The V and J ends lost 5 bases and 2 bases, in that order; junction bases with no gene match: 8. The CDR3 has 15 amino acids. Germline V CDR1 and CDR2: SGHTA, FQGNSA. CDR3 in DNA: TGTGCCAGCAGCCCAGCCGGGGGGGGTGCCTACGAGCAGTACTTC. It specifies CASSPAGGGAYEQYF.

By frequency in the sample, this clonotype is medium-sized (0.01 to 0.1%). The rearrangement uses TRBV2 and TRBJ1-1; no clear D. V was pared by 5 bases and J by 5 bases, with 3 bases between. Looked up from germline, CDR1 is SNHLY and CDR2 is FYNNEI. The CDR3 runs 10 residues. The CDR3 reads CASSWTEAFF. Here the CDR3 DNA reads TGTGCCAGCAGTTGGACTGAAGCTTTCTTT.

This clonotype appeared a few times. This chain links TRBV12-3 or TRBV12-4 with TRBJ1-5; unclear D gene. The V gene lost 6 bases and the J gene lost 0 bases, with 15 bases spanning the gap. The CDR3 has 16 residues. The chain's CDR3 is CASRGPDADSNQPQHF. In nucleotides, the CDR3 is TGTGCCAGCAGGGGCCCGGACGCGGATAGCAATCAGCCCCAGCATTTT.

The chain employs TRBV20-1 and TRBJ2-7; tentatively, D is TRBD2 (7 bases). This CDR3 region has 12 residues. Germline V CDR1 and CDR2: DFQATT, SNEGSKA (reference sequence). The ends were cut back, 1 base at V and 7 bases at J, with 11 bases in the middle. The CDR3 DNA is TGCAGTGCTAGAGTTAGGGGGGGTGAGCAGTACTTC. It encodes CSARVRGGEQYF.

The genes are TRBV6-5 and TRBJ1-5; D is undetermined. The CDR3 totals 14 residues. With 4 bases removed from V and 7 bases from J, the gap between germline ends came to 14 bases. From germline, CDR1 is MNHEY and CDR2 SVGAGI. The DNA of the CDR3 is TGTGCCAGCAGTTCTACACGGACGGGGCAGCCCCAGCATTTT. This encodes CASSSTRTGQPQHF.